Below, 25 T cell receptor beta chains from the same sample are listed, as sequenced in a study of blood T cell repertoires in COVID-19. The data were produced by immunoSEQ multiplex PCR, yet TCRdb's version contains in-frame clones alone and is incomplete. Of about 250,000 clones listed, around 90% are singletons. Sequencing used peripheral blood. The receptors stem from a woman in her 30s with acute or convalescent COVID-19.

This clone was seen a handful of times. CDR3 loop: CASSVLGDTEAFF. The CDR3 DNA reads TGCGCCAGCAGTGTACTCGGGGACACTGAAGCTTTCTTT. The chain is built from TRBV10-2 and TRBJ1-1; D remains unclear. V was trimmed by 4 bases and J by 3 bases, leaving 9 bases between them. The CDR3 loop spans 13 amino acids. Germline CDR1 and CDR2: WSHSY and SAAADI.

V gene TRBV5-6 combines with J gene TRBJ2-2; 13 positions match TRBD2. The germline CDR1 and CDR2 sequences are SGHDT and YYEEEE. The CDR3 contains 18 residues. The junction had 13 bases not matched to a gene; V was cut back by 4 bases and J by 7 bases. The CDR3 loop is CASSELGLAGVGVGELFF. CDR3 nucleotide sequence: TGTGCCAGCAGCGAACTCGGACTAGCGGGAGTAGGCGTCGGGGAGCTGTTTTTT.

The chain couples TRBV7-9 to TRBJ2-3; TRBD1 agrees at 8 bases. Germline V lookup: CDR1 SEHNR, CDR2 FQNEAQ (reference sequence). CDR3 length equals 14 residues. Trimming cost V 5 bases and J 2 bases; bases outside gene matches: 3. As DNA, the CDR3 is TGTGCCAGCAGCCCGGACAGGGACACAGATACGCAGTATTTT. The encoded protein is CASSPDRDTDTQYF.

The sample holds one count of this clone. The chain uses TRBV19 and TRBJ2-1; 7 positions agree with TRBD2. Germline V CDR1 and CDR2: LNHDA, SQIVND (reference sequence). The CDR3 has 14 amino acids. With V trimmed by 7 bases and J by 1 base, 4 bases remained unmatched. In DNA, the CDR3 is TGTGCCAGTAACCCGGGACTATCCTACAATGAGCAGTTCTTC. It codes for CASNPGLSYNEQFF.

The V call is TRBV2, the J call TRBJ1-6, with D unclear. V was trimmed by 4 bases and J by 2 bases, leaving 12 bases between them. This CDR3 contains 16 residues. The V gene's germline CDR1 is SNHLY and CDR2 FYNNEI. The CDR3 DNA sequence: TGTGCCAGCAGTGTCCATTCGGTCGCCTATAATTCACCCCTCCACTTT. This encodes CASSVHSVAYNSPLHF.

The chain employs TRBV21-1 and TRBJ1-1. TRBV21-1 is labeled a pseudogene. The CDR3 is 9 amino acids. The CDR3, as DNA: TGTGCCAGCAGCAAGATTCGGGATTTT. It encodes CASSKIRDF.

The DNA for the CDR3 is TGTGCCAGCAGCATCGACTGGAATCAGCCCCAGCATTTT. Translation: CASSIDWNQPQHF. The chain combines TRBV5-4 with TRBJ1-5, with no clear D. CDR3 length: 13 residues. V lost 4 bases to trimming and J lost 4 bases, with 9 bases between them. Germline V gives CDR1 SGHNT, CDR2 YYREEE (reference sequence).

This clone occurred once. The chain recombines TRBV11-2 with TRBJ2-7; D perhaps matches TRBD2 (6 bases). The CDR3 has 14 residues. The V end was cut by 1 base, the J end by 5 bases, with 12 bases between. Germline V gene data show CDR1 as SGHAT and CDR2 as FQNNGV. The CDR3 coding sequence is TGTGCCAGCAGCTTAGGTGGAGGGACTCACGAGCAGTACTTC. Its translation: CASSLGGGTHEQYF.

The chain combines TRBV7-9 with TRBJ1-1; D is possibly TRBD1 (5 bases). Per germline, CDR1 SEHNR and CDR2 FQNEAQ (reference sequence). The CDR3 loop spans 15 amino acids. The V and J ends lost 1 base and 3 bases respectively, with 12 bases between them. CDR3 DNA sequence: TGTGCCAGCAGCTTAGTTGCGGGGCGGGACACTGAAGCTTTCTTT. This encodes CASSLVAGRDTEAFF.

The chain is built from TRBV3-1 (or the pseudogene TRBV3-2) and TRBJ2-5; 10 nucleotides match TRBD2. Germline CDR1 and CDR2: LGHDT and YNNKEL (reference sequence). The CDR3 extends over 20 amino acids. Trimming took 0 bases from V and 5 from J; bases not matched to a gene: 18. This CDR3 is CASSQDRSGRAFLDPETQYF. The CDR3 nucleotides read TGTGCCAGCAGCCAAGATCGAAGCGGGAGGGCCTTCCTGGATCCGGAGACCCAGTACTTC.

V and J are TRBV2 and TRBJ2-3, with a tentative D call TRBD2 (6 bases). This CDR3 region has 12 residues. With 6 bases removed from V and 6 bases from J, the gap between germline ends came to 10 bases. The germline CDR1 and CDR2 sequences are SNHLY and FYNNEI. CDR3 DNA sequence: TGTGCCAGCAGCGAGGCGGGGGATACGCAGTATTTT. Translated, it gives CASSEAGDTQYF.

This chain links TRBV24-1 with TRBJ2-2; the match to TRBD2 covers 7 bases. V shed 8 bases and J 0 bases; nucleotides not matched to a gene: 2. CDR1 is KGHDR, CDR2 SFDVKD, per germline. The CDR3 is 14 amino acids. The CDR3 is CATTTSANTGELFF. CDR3 nucleotides: TGTGCCACCACCACTAGCGCGAACACCGGGGAGCTGTTTTTT.

The chain recombines TRBV6-1 with TRBJ1-4; D gene uncertain. The CDR3 is 14 residues long. Looked up from germline, CDR1 is MNHNS and CDR2 is SASEGT. V gave up 2 bases and J gave up 3 bases, with 7 bases separating them. The CDR3 region has the DNA TGTGCCAGCAGTGAAATCGAGGCTAATGAAAAACTGTTTTTT. Protein sequence: CASSEIEANEKLFF.

The V call is TRBV5-1, the J call TRBJ2-5; 10 bases are a match to TRBD2. Germline values: CDR1 SGHRS, CDR2 YFSETQ. The CDR3 totals 22 residues. Unmatched junction bases numbered 25, after V lost 2 bases and J lost 3 bases. CDR3 in amino acids: CASSFTGGLARGAAAKKETQYF. The CDR3 DNA follows: TGCGCCAGCAGCTTCACCGGGGGACTAGCGAGAGGGGCGGCGGCCAAAAAAGAGACCCAGTACTTC.

V is TRBV7-8 and J is TRBJ1-1; 10 positions match TRBD1. The CDR3 loop spans 16 amino acids. V lost 5 bases, J lost 4 bases, and 10 bases stayed unmatched. Germline values: CDR1 SGHVS, CDR2 FQNEAQ. The CDR3 sequence: CASSRVVGTGVTEAFF. The CDR3 DNA is TGTGCCAGCAGCCGAGTGGTCGGGACAGGGGTCACTGAAGCTTTCTTT. Full variable domain (missing parts from reference TRBV7-8 and TRBJ1-1): GAGVSQSPRYKVAKRGQDVALRCDPISGHVSLFWYQQALGQGPEFLTYFQNEAQLDKSGLPSDRFFAERPEGSVSTLKIQRTQQEDSAVYLCASSRVVGTGVTEAFFGQGTRLTVV.

This chain joins TRBV21-1 and TRBJ1-3; the D call in the table, TRBD1, was not verified against the DNA. TRBV21-1 is a known pseudogene. The CDR3 spans 17 residues. The CDR3 protein is CASSTWGRKGSGNTIYF. The CDR3 DNA follows: TGTGCCAGCAGCACTTGGGGCCGGAAAGGCTCTGGAAACACCATATATTTT.

The chain links TRBV19 to TRBJ2-2; 11 positions agree with TRBD2. The CDR3 consists of 17 residues. Per germline, CDR1 LNHDA and CDR2 SQIVND (reference sequence). Unmatched junction bases numbered 9, after V lost 4 bases and J lost 5 bases. The CDR3 here is CASSTGLAGLLTGELFF. Written as DNA, the CDR3 is TGTGCCAGTAGTACAGGACTAGCGGGTTTATTAACCGGGGAGCTGTTTTTT.

CDR3: CASSPRTGGNYGYTF. CDR3 coding DNA: TGTGCCAGCAGTCCCCGGACAGGGGGTAACTATGGCTACACCTTC. The rearrangement links TRBV27 to TRBJ1-2; 10 bases line up with TRBD1. The CDR3 extends over 15 amino acids. Germline trimming cut 5 bases from V and 1 base from J; bases unmatched to any gene: 4. Germline CDR1 MNHEY, CDR2 SMNVEV (reference sequence).

Concerning this clone itself: In the same sample, other DNA sequences code for this CDR3. The chain combines TRBV12-3 or TRBV12-4 with TRBJ2-3; D is ambiguous. The V and J ends lost 6 bases and 6 bases respectively, with 10 bases between them. This CDR3 contains 12 residues. The CDR3 here is CASSLNGDTQYF. DNA of the CDR3: TGTGCCAGCAGCCTAAATGGTGATACGCAGTATTTT.

The chain recombines TRBV24-1 with TRBJ2-1; TRBD2 matches at 7 bases. CDR1 and CDR2 from the germline V gene are KGHDR and SFDVKD. The CDR3 has 16 amino acids. V lost 0 bases to trimming and J lost 4 bases; unmatched junction nucleotides: 5. The CDR3 sequence is CATSDLGGVSYNEQFF. In DNA, the CDR3 is TGTGCCACCAGTGATTTGGGGGGGGTCAGTTACAATGAGCAGTTCTTC.

The chain recombines TRBV7-9 with TRBJ1-2, with 8 bases aligning to TRBD1. CDR3 size: 15 residues. V gave up 0 bases and J gave up 6 bases; unmatched junction bases: 6. Per germline, CDR1 SEHNR and CDR2 FQNEAQ (reference sequence). The CDR3 DNA is TGTGCCAGCAGCTTAGCAGCAGGGGGCGCCCATGGCTACACCTTC. Translation gives CASSLAAGGAHGYTF.

The chain carries TRBV4-3 and TRBJ1-2, with TRBD1 matching over 12 bases. Per the germline V gene, CDR1 is LGHNA and CDR2 is YSLEER. V was pared by 0 bases and J by 2 bases, with 4 bases of the junction left unmatched. The CDR3 spans 17 residues. CDR3 sequence reads: CASSQDGTGGANYGYTF. CDR3 DNA: TGCGCCAGCAGCCAAGATGGGACAGGGGGCGCGAACTATGGCTACACCTTC.

This chain connects TRBV11-2 to TRBJ2-3, with D maybe TRBD2 (5 bases). V gave up 5 bases and J gave up 0 bases, with 9 bases separating them. This CDR3 comprises 14 residues. CDR1 SGHAT and CDR2 FQNNGV come from the germline V gene. The CDR3 spells CASSNRGSTDTQYF. The CDR3 DNA is TGTGCCAGCAGCAACCGCGGGAGCACAGATACGCAGTATTTT.

This clone was observed a few times. The CDR3 nucleotides read TGTGCCAGCAGTTCCCCGGTGCAGGGGGTTGGGGCTAATGAAAAACTGTTTTTT. Its translation is CASSSPVQGVGANEKLFF. V gene TRBV27 combines with J gene TRBJ1-4; TRBD1 agrees at 7 bases. Germline loops: CDR1 MNHEY, CDR2 SMNVEV (reference sequence). The J segment lost 3 bases and the V segment lost 4 bases, leaving 14 bases of the junction unmatched. The CDR3 runs 18 residues.

V is TRBV24-1 and J is TRBJ1-2; unclear D gene. V lost 1 base to trimming and J lost 5 bases, with 19 bases between them. This CDR3 spans 17 amino acids. The germline gives CDR1 KGHDR, CDR2 SFDVKD. CDR3 coding DNA: TGTGCCACCAGTGATTTCCCCCGATCCGGCGACAAATATGGCTACACCTTC. Translating gives CATSDFPRSGDKYGYTF.